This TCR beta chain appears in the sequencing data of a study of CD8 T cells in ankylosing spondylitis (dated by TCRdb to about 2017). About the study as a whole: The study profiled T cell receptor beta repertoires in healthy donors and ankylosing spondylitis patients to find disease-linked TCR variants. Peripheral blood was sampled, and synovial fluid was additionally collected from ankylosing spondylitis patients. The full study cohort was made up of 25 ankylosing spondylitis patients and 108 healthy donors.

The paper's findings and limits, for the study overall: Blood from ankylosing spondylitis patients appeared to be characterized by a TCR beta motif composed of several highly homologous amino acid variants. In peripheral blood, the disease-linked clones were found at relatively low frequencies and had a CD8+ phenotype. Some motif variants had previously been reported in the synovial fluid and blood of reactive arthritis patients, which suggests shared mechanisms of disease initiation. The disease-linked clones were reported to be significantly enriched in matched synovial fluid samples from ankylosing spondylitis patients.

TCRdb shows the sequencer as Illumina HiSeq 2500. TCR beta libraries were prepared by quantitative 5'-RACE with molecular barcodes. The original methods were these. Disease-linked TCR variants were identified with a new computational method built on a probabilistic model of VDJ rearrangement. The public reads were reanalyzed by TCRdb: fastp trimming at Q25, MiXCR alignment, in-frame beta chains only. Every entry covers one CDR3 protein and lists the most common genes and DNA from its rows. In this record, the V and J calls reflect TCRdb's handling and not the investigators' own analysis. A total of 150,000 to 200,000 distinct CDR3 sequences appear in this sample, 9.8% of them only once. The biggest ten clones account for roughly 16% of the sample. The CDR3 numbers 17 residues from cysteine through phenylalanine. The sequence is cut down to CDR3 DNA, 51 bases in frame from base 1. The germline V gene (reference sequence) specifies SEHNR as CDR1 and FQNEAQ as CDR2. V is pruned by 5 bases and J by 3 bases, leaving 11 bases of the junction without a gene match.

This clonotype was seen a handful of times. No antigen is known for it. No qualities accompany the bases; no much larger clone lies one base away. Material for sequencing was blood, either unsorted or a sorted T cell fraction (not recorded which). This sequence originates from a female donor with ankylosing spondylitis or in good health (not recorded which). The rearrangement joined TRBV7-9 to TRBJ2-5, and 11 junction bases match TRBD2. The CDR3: CASSQKAGTSGKETQYF. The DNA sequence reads TGTGCCAGCAGCCAAAAAGCGGGGACTAGCGGTAAAGAGACCCAGTACTTC.